This T cell receptor beta chain came from a study of cytomegalovirus exposure and HLA in healthy donors. Study observations and caveats: The likely explanation for a cluster of highly shared sequence variants was sequencing artifact. Fewer N-insertions than the approximately 680-donor mean were reportedly shown by an Asian-associated ancestry cluster in a later analysis.

CDR1 and CDR2 (germline): MDHEN, SYDVKM. The CDR3 length is 14 residues. This PCR relied on a set of 60 Vbeta primers and 13 Jbeta primers. Method: immunoSEQ multiplex PCR; TCRdb's copy keeps in-frame clones and lacks some. Counted here are tens of thousands of clones, around 84% occurring once; the ten biggest clones make up 3.6%. As regards this clone: Antigen unknown. The germline gene is not matched at one end of the junction; a read error may be the cause.

Sequencing was done on a sample of PBMCs. This chain uses TRBV28 with TRBJ1-5; 9 bases fit TRBD1. This TCR derives from a woman in her late teens or twenties in good health and CMV-seronegative. The CDR3 is CASRRDRDNQPQNF. The CDR3 nucleotides are TGTGCCAGCAGACGGGACAGGGATAATCAGCCCCAGAATTTT.